Below are 8 T cell receptor beta chains sequenced from a single sample in a study of T cell responses to AZD1222 COVID-19 vaccine. The table came from immunoSEQ multiplex PCR; TCRdb's copy has only in-frame clones and leaves some out. There are about 97,000 clones in the sample; 70% to 90% occur only once, and less than 3% lies in the top ten. The sample here was peripheral blood, taken on day 0 of AZD1222 vaccination. The receptors stem from an adult in good health.

This chain uses TRBV10-3 with TRBJ1-2; D is ambiguous. Germline-derived CDR1 and CDR2 are ENHRY and SYGVKD. Trimming stripped 7 bases from V and 2 bases from J, with 5 bases between. This CDR3 has 11 amino acids. The CDR3 loop is CAIKDNYGYTF. The DNA for the CDR3 is TGTGCCATCAAAGACAACTATGGCTACACCTTC.

The CDR3 region is CASSLSGGPYEQYF. The DNA of the CDR3 is TGTGCCAGCAGTTTATCGGGGGGTCCCTACGAGCAGTACTTC. The chain is built from TRBV27 and TRBJ2-7; a weak D match, TRBD2 (6 bases). The germline V gene encodes CDR1 MNHEY and CDR2 SMNVEV (reference sequence). Trimming removed 0 bases at V and 2 bases at J, with 8 bases between. The CDR3 is 14 residues long.

The table lists this clone with a count of one. This sequence joins TRBV6-6 and TRBJ1-2; TRBD1 is a possible D gene (5 bases). In germline, CDR1 is MNHNY, CDR2 SVGAGI (reference sequence). This CDR3 contains 12 residues. The V and J ends lost 7 bases and 4 bases respectively, with 10 bases between them. The CDR3 coding sequence is TGTGCCAGCACTCCAGGGCCCTATGGCTACACCTTC. Its translation is CASTPGPYGYTF.

The chain carries TRBV6-5 and TRBJ2-1; no firm D call. This CDR3 is built from 11 residues. V was pared by 1 base and J by 8 bases, with 3 bases between. Germline V gene data show CDR1 as MNHEY and CDR2 as SVGAGI. CDR3: CASSYLDEQFF. The CDR3 DNA reads as TGTGCCAGCAGTTACTTAGATGAGCAGTTCTTC.

Here the CDR3 reads CAWSVKGNNQPQHF. DNA of the CDR3: TGTGCCTGGAGTGTAAAAGGGAACAATCAGCCCCAGCATTTT. The rearrangement uses TRBV30 and TRBJ1-5, with D hard to call. Germline V gene data show CDR1 as GTSNPN and CDR2 as SVGIG (reference sequence). V was shortened by 0 bases and J by 3 bases, with 9 bases between the two germline ends. This CDR3 is built from 14 residues.

The genes are TRBV3-1 (or the pseudogene TRBV3-2) and TRBJ2-6; no clear D. Germline values: CDR1 LGHDT, CDR2 YNNKEL (reference sequence). The CDR3 loop spans 14 amino acids. With 0 bases removed from V and 5 bases from J, the gap between germline ends came to 5 bases. The CDR3 is CASSQESRANVLTF. Written as DNA, the CDR3 is TGTGCCAGCAGCCAAGAATCTAGGGCCAACGTCCTGACTTTC.

This clone came up a few times. This chain links TRBV4-3 with TRBJ2-7; D might be TRBD1 (6 bases). V lost 0 bases to trimming and J lost 3 bases, with 9 bases between them. The CDR3 is 14 amino acids. Looked up from germline, CDR1 is LGHNA and CDR2 is YSLEER. The CDR3 region is CASSQEAGDYEQYF. CDR3 sequence (DNA): TGCGCCAGCAGCCAAGAGGCAGGGGACTACGAGCAGTACTTC.

The chain uses TRBV5-4 and TRBJ1-2; maybe TRBD1 (5 bases). Per the germline V gene, CDR1 is SGHNT and CDR2 is YYREEE (reference sequence). The CDR3 runs to 15 residues. Between the trimmed V and J ends, which lost 0 bases and 7 bases, there was a span of 16 bases. The CDR3: CASSLAGIGLGGYTF. CDR3 nucleotides: TGTGCCAGCAGCTTGGCAGGGATCGGTCTTGGTGGCTACACCTTC. The full variable domain, with the rest looked up from reference TRBV5-4 and TRBJ1-2, is ETGVTQSPTHLIKTRGQQVTLRCSSQSGHNTVSWYQQALGQGPQFIFQYYREEENGRGNFPPRFSGLQFPNYSSELNVNALELDDSALYLCASSLAGIGLGGYTFGSGTRLTVV.